Each of the 10 T cell receptor beta chains below was sequenced from the same sample in a study of blood T cells in healthy people across ages. Next came a second PCR, run for about 6 to 11 cycles, which used a sample-barcoded 5' primer along with a J-beta primer mix. In TCRdb, the 5' RACE reads were re-called with MiXCR into one record per CDR3 protein. The sample lists around 1.7 million distinct CDR3 sequences, over 25% occurring once. Material for sequencing was blood. These receptors were taken from a woman in her 30s in good health.

This clonotype was observed at least ten times. The chain links TRBV15 to TRBJ2-6; no clear D. The germline CDR1 and CDR2 sequences are LNHNV and YYDKDF (reference sequence). This CDR3 is built from 14 residues. V lost 3 bases and J lost 1, with 4 bases in between. The CDR3 coding sequence is TGTGCCACCAGCAGTTTGTCTGGGGCCAACGTCCTGACTTTC. It yields the protein CATSSLSGANVLTF.

This sequence joins TRBV20-1 and TRBJ2-7; 8 bases fit TRBD2. The germline V gene encodes CDR1 DFQATT and CDR2 SNEGSKA (reference sequence). CDR3 length equals 16 residues. Trimming at V came to 3 bases and at J to 0 bases, leaving 10 bases not matched to a gene. CDR3 in DNA: TGCAGTGCTAGCGACGTCGGTGCGGGAGGCTCCTACGAGCAGTACTTC. Encoded protein: CSASDVGAGGSYEQYF.

CDR3 DNA sequence: TGTGCCAGCAGTTTAGCCGGAGTGGGCCAGTTCTTC. This translates into CASSLAGVGQFF. The chain recombines TRBV28 with TRBJ2-1; the D is unclear. In germline, CDR1 is MDHEN, CDR2 SYDVKM. The CDR3 spans 12 residues. V was pared by 2 bases and J by 13 bases, with 12 bases between.

In its sample, this clonotype was seen a few times. J is TRBJ2-5 and V is TRBV6-2 or TRBV6-3; no definite D call. V lost 6 bases, J lost 4 bases, and 21 bases lay in between. Germline V CDR1 and CDR2: MNHEY, SVGEGT. This CDR3 is 16 amino acids long. The CDR3 is CASRISTLRWGETQYF. In DNA, the CDR3 is TGTGCCAGCAGAATCTCGACTCTACGGTGGGGAGAGACCCAGTACTTC.

The chain joins TRBV6-2 or TRBV6-3 to TRBJ2-1, with 7 positions matching TRBD2. V was clipped by 10 bases and J by 8 bases; unmatched bases: 17. CDR3 size: 15 residues. Per germline, CDR1 MNHEY and CDR2 SVGEGT. The CDR3 DNA reads as TGTGCCATCCGCGGCCGGGCCGGGGGGTTGGATGAGCAGTTCTTC. It is translated as CAIRGRAGGLDEQFF.

As to this clonotype: An end of the junction does not agree with germline; a read error may underlie this. This chain links TRBV3-1 with TRBJ2-7; 10 bases are a match to TRBD1. The V gene's germline CDR1 is LGHDT and CDR2 YNNKEL (reference sequence). The CDR3 consists of 13 residues. This CDR3 is CASSHRDRGERYF. The CDR3 bases are TGTGCCAGCAGCCACCGGGACAGGGGCGAGCGGTACTTC.

This clonotype was counted many times. Being one base from a much bigger clone, this may be a read error. CDR3 DNA: TGTGCCACCAGCAGAGAGGTCTCTGGGGCCAACGTCCTGACTTTC. Amino acid sequence: CATSREVSGANVLTF. The chain recombines TRBV15 with TRBJ2-6; no clear D. This CDR3 has 15 residues. V shed 0 bases and J shed 0 bases, with 3 bases lying between them. The V gene's germline CDR1 is LNHNV and CDR2 YYDKDF (reference sequence).

The chain couples TRBV28 to TRBJ1-5; 7 nucleotides agree with TRBD1. The V gene end was trimmed by 3 bases and the J gene end by 4 bases; junction bases not matched to a gene: 6. Per the germline V gene, CDR1 is MDHEN and CDR2 is SYDVKM. This CDR3 has 15 residues. The CDR3 is CASSFTGAPNQPQHF. The DNA for the CDR3 is TGTGCCAGCAGTTTTACAGGGGCCCCTAATCAGCCCCAGCATTTT.

This clonotype was detected a few times. The J gene is TRBJ1-1, the V gene TRBV7-8; D remains unclear. The CDR3 spans 18 residues. Germline V gene sequence: CDR1 SGHVS, CDR2 FQNEAQ. V lost 4 bases and J lost 0, with 21 bases in between. CDR3 nucleotide sequence: TGTGCCAGCAGCTGGGGAGCACAGTTTGAGGAAATGAACACTGAAGCTTTCTTT. Its translation: CASSWGAQFEEMNTEAFF.

Points on this clonotype: It may be a read error: a sequence one base away is much more abundant. V is TRBV24-1 and J is TRBJ2-3; D call uncertain. Looked up from germline, CDR1 is KGHDR and CDR2 is SFDVKD. CDR3 length: 14 residues. Trimming shortened V by 7 bases and J by 6 bases, and 16 bases separated the two germline ends. CDR3 coding DNA: TGTGCCACCAGGGCTACCGGACGGACGGATACGCAGTATTTT. It is translated as CATRATGRTDTQYF.